This TCR beta chain was profiled in a study of blood T cell repertoires in COVID-19. In the study overall: The samples span acute and convalescent COVID-19 from the United States, Italy and Spain. T cells, B-cell-depleted T cells, or PBMCs provided the cDNA or gDNA that served as material.

Sequencing was performed with immunoSEQ multiplex PCR; in TCRdb, only in-frame clones are kept and a portion is missing. The table has 150,000 or so clones, 83% seen once; the top ten hold less than 4.5%. Participants were placed into cohorts based on the clinical history they reported. Germline assignment: CDR1 LNHDA and CDR2 SQIVND (reference sequence). V lost 4 bases and J 4 bases, leaving 10 bases between the germline ends. CDR3 size: 13 residues. The J gene is TRBJ1-2, the V gene TRBV19; TRBD1 might be the D (6 bases). The sequenced sample was PBMCs or T cells enriched from blood (not recorded which). The clonotype comes from a woman in her fifties or sixties in a cohort exposed to, infected with or recovered from COVID-19 (not recorded which). DNA of the CDR3: TGTGCCAGTAGTAGGAGGACAGCCTATGGCTACACCTTC. Protein product: CASSRRTAYGYTF.